These 6 T cell receptor beta chains were all obtained from the same sample, sequenced in a study of cytotoxic CD8 clonotypes in ibrutinib-treated CLL. Using immunoSEQ multiplex PCR, the repertoire was profiled, and TCRdb retains in-frame clones only, with some absent. The repertoire has 30,000 to 35,000 clones, roughly three quarters of them found once; the top ten carry about 30%. The source material was PBMCs, sampled before ibrutinib treatment. All receptors come from a human donor with chronic lymphocytic leukemia.

The sample holds a few counts of this clone. The rearrangement links TRBV11-1 to TRBJ2-7, with 9 positions matching TRBD2. The CDR3 is 16 amino acids. Germline CDR1 SGHAT, CDR2 FQDESV (reference sequence). Losses at the gene ends were 5 bases for V and 4 bases for J; bases not matched to a gene: 12. In DNA form, the CDR3 reads TGTGCCAGCAGCCCTCACTCGCGGGGGGGCCGGTACGAGCAGTACTTC. It specifies CASSPHSRGGRYEQYF. Together with reference TRBV11-1 and TRBJ2-7, the CDR3 gives the full variable domain: EAEVAQSPRYKITEKSQAVAFWCDPISGHATLYWYRQILGQGPELLVQFQDESVVDDSQLPKDRFSAERLKGVDSTLKIQPAELGDSAMYLCASSPHSRGGRYEQYFGPGTRLTVT.

This clone appeared a few times. The chain links TRBV5-1 to TRBJ2-1; 7 bases fit TRBD2. Germline CDR1 and CDR2: SGHRS and YFSETQ. V was clipped by 3 bases and J by 7 bases; unmatched bases: 4. The CDR3 is 13 residues long. The CDR3: CASSWVSGNEQFF. CDR3 in DNA: TGCGCCAGCAGCTGGGTTAGCGGGAATGAGCAGTTCTTC.

The chain couples TRBV6-5 to TRBJ2-1; D is uncertain. The CDR3 extends over 13 amino acids. V lost 5 bases, J lost 7 bases, and 12 bases lay in between. The germline gives CDR1 MNHEY, CDR2 SVGAGI. The CDR3 DNA sequence: TGTGCCAGCAGTCCCTCAAGGTTAAATGAGCAGTTCTTC. This sequence encodes CASSPSRLNEQFF.

The gene calls are TRBV27 and TRBJ2-2; 7 nucleotides line up with TRBD2. The junction had 15 bases not matched to a gene; V was cut back by 1 base and J by 7 bases. This CDR3 region has 18 residues. The germline CDR1 and CDR2 sequences are MNHEY and SMNVEV (reference sequence). CDR3 DNA sequence: TGTGCCAGCAGTTTATTGGGGGTAGCGGGCCAAGGTGGCGGGGAGCTGTTTTTT. Encoded protein: CASSLLGVAGQGGGELFF.

This clone was recorded a few times. This chain connects TRBV5-1 to TRBJ1-1; D is unresolved. From germline, CDR1 is SGHRS and CDR2 YFSETQ. The CDR3 is 11 amino acids. V was clipped by 6 bases and J by 6 bases, with 9 bases between them. The CDR3 DNA sequence: TGCGCCAGCACCCGGGGAGCTGAAGCTTTCTTT. Amino acid sequence: CASTRGAEAFF. Looking up the rest from reference TRBV5-1 and TRBJ1-1 gives the full variable domain: KAGVTQTPRYLIKTRGQQVTLSCSPISGHRSVSWYQQTPGQGLQFLFEYFSETQRNKGNFPGRFSGRQFSNSRSEMNVSTLELGDSALYLCASTRGAEAFFGQGTRLTVV.

The rearrangement links TRBV27 to TRBJ1-4; 7 bases are a match to TRBD1. Germline V gives CDR1 MNHEY, CDR2 SMNVEV (reference sequence). This CDR3 region has 14 residues. The ends lost 5 bases at V and 11 bases at J; junction bases unmatched: 11. The CDR3 loop reads CASSTGQDIRKLFF. The CDR3 DNA is TGTGCCAGCAGTACCGGACAGGATATAAGGAAACTGTTTTTT.